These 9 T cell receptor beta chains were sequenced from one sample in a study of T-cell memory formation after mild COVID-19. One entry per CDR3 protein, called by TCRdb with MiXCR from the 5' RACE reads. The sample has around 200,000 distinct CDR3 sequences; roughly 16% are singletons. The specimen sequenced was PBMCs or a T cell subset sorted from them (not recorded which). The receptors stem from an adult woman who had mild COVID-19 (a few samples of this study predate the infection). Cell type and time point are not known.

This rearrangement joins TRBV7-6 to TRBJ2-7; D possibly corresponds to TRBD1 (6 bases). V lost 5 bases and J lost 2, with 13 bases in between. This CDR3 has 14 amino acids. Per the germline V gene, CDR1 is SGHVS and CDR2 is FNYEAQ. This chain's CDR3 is CASSPGQPTYEQYF. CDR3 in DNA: TGTGCCAGCAGCCCCGGACAGCCTACCTACGAGCAGTACTTC.

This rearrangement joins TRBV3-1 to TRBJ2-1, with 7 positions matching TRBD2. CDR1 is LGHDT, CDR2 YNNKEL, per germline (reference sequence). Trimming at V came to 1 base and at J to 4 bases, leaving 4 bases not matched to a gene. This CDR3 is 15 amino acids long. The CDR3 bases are TGTGCCAGCAGCCAAGGGGGCGGGGGTTACAATGAGCAGTTCTTC. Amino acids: CASSQGGGGYNEQFF.

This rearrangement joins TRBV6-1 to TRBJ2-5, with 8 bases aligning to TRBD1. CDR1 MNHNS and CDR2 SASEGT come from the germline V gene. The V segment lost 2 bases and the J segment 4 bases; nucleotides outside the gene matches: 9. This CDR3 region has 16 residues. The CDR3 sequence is CASSESPAGGRETQYF. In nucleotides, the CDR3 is TGTGCCAGCAGTGAATCCCCAGCAGGGGGCAGAGAGACCCAGTACTTC.

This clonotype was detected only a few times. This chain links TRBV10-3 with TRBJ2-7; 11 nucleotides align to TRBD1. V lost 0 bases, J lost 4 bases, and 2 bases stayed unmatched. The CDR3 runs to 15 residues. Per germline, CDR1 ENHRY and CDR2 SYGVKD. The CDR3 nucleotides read TGTGCCATCAGTGAGTCCGGGACAGGGGGGTACGAGCAGTACTTC. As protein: CAISESGTGGYEQYF.

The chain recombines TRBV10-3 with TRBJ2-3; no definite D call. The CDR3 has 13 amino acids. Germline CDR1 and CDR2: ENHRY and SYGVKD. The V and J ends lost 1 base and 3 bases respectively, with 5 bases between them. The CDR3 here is CAISEWGTDTQYF. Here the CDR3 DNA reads TGTGCCATCAGTGAGTGGGGAACAGATACGCAGTATTTT.

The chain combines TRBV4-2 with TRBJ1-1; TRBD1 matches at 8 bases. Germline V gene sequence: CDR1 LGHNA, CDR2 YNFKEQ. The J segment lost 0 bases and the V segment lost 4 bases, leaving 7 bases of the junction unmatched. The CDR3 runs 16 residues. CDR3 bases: TGTGCCAGCAGCCTAGGACAGGGTGGCATGAACACTGAAGCTTTCTTT. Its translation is CASSLGQGGMNTEAFF.

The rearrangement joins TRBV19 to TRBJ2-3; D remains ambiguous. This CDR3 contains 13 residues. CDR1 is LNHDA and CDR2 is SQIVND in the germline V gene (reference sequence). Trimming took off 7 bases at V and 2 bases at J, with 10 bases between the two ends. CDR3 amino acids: CASNYAFTDTQYF. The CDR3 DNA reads TGTGCCAGTAATTATGCCTTCACAGATACGCAGTATTTT.

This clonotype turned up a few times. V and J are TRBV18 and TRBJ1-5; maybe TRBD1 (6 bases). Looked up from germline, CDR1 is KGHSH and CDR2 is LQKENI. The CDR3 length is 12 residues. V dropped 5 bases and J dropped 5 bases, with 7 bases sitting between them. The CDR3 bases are TGTGCCAGCTCAAGGGGGGATCAGCCCCAGCATTTT. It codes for CASSRGDQPQHF.

DNA for the CDR3: TGCGCCAGCAGATATACTAGCGGGAGCAACGAGCAGTTCTTC. This translates into CASRYTSGSNEQFF. The chain joins TRBV5-1 to TRBJ2-1, with TRBD2 matching 11 bases. This CDR3 spans 14 amino acids. The trim removed 5 bases at V and 10 bases at J, leaving 8 bases unmatched. From germline, CDR1 is SGHRS and CDR2 YFSETQ. The whole variable domain, filled in from reference TRBV5-1 and TRBJ2-1, reads KAGVTQTPRYLIKTRGQQVTLSCSPISGHRSVSWYQQTPGQGLQFLFEYFSETQRNKGNFPGRFSGRQFSNSRSEMNVSTLELGDSALYLCASRYTSGSNEQFFGPGTRLTVL.